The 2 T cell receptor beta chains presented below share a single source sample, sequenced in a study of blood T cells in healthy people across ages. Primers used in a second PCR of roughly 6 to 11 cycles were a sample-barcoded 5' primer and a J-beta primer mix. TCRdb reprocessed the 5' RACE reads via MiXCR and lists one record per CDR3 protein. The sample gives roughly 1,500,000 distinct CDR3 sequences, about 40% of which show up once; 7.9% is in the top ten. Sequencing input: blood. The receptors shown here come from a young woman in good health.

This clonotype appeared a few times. The CDR3 DNA is TGTGCCAGCAGGAATGGGGAATTCCATGGCTACACCTTC. Protein product: CASRNGEFHGYTF. V and J are TRBV6-5 and TRBJ1-2; D remains ambiguous. V was cut by 6 bases and J by 6 bases, with 14 bases left in between. Germline values: CDR1 MNHEY, CDR2 SVGAGI. The CDR3 runs to 13 residues.

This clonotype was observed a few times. CDR3 sequence: CASSSAGQGMNTEAFF. For the CDR3, the DNA is TGTGCCAGCAGCTCGGCGGGACAGGGAATGAACACTGAAGCTTTCTTT. V is TRBV7-9 and J is TRBJ1-1, with 9 bases fitting TRBD1. Germline V gene data show CDR1 as SEHNR and CDR2 as FQNEAQ (reference sequence). This CDR3 contains 16 residues. Trimming cost V 4 bases and J 0 bases; bases outside gene matches: 6.